The clone carrying this T cell receptor (beta chain) was counted between two and nine times. The sample originates from a study of shared T cell receptors in the human thymus. Profiling relied on immunoSEQ multiplex PCR, and the TCRdb table lists in-frame clones only, not all of them. Seen here are 600,000 or so clones, 80% to 90% observed once, and the top ten hold 0.0094%. Trimming took 4 bases from V and 10 from J, leaving 14 bases between them. The CDR3 loop spans 13 amino acids. Germline CDR1 and CDR2: WSHSY and SAAADI. These same data were also listed under a study on human thymus T cells.

The sequence came from a boy in the first two years of life with a congenital heart defect. Sequenced input: thymocytes. The V and J genes are TRBV10-2 and TRBJ2-1, with D tentatively TRBD1 (6 bases). This CDR3 reads CASSGPQGDEQFF. The DNA of the CDR3 is TGCGCCAGCAGTGGACCACAGGGAGACGAGCAGTTCTTC.